This is a list of T cell receptor beta chains from one sample in a study of CD8 T cells in Susac syndrome. MiXCR, applied by TCRdb to the immunoSEQ multiplex PCR reads, yields one record per CDR3 protein. This sample yields just over 300,000 distinct CDR3 sequences, of which about 91% are seen a single time; less than 0.08% belongs to the top ten. The sample was CD4+ T cells from PBMCs. The receptors stem from a human donor with multiple sclerosis. Both conserved end residues are part of each CDR3. The order of the fields is CDR3 length, D gene, V gene, CDR3 protein. The D gene is left open where the match is weak.

16	TRBD2	TRBV12-3/TRBV12-4	CASSPRTSRRYNEQFF
13	-	TRBV7-6	CASSRGLFYEQYF
13	-	TRBV11-2	CASSFTGTRGYTF
14	-	TRBV2	CVSGQPTNTGELFF
12	-	TRBV5-8	CASSLDLSPLHF
16	-	TRBV12-3/TRBV12-4	CASSPTAEWGSYEQYF
13	TRBD1	TRBV28	CASCLTGPNEQFF
15	-	TRBV4-2	CASSQDDVSTDTQYF
15	-	TRBV27	CASSLNGRANYGYTF
15	-	TRBV5-6	CASSLVGGAVDTQYF
12	-	TRBV4-3	CASSQGQGGYTF
16	TRBD1	TRBV7-2	CASSLAFGTGTDTQYF
15	-	TRBV5-1	CASSLEGIGGNTIYF
15	-	TRBV5-1	CASSTSGPGANVLTF
14	-	TRBV20-1	CSAREGGGTKKLFF
15	TRBD1	TRBV25-1	CASSESGQYNSPLHF
16	TRBD2	TRBV20-1	CSAAIMGREGTDTQYF
16	TRBD2	TRBV19	CASRPQPGLASDTQYF
13	TRBD1	TRBV5-4	CASSSLTGGGYTF
14	TRBD2	TRBV5-1	CASSIGLASDTQYF
13	TRBD1	TRBV12-3/TRBV12-4	CASREDRYTEAFF
14	-	TRBV3-1	CASSTQGLTYEQYF
20	TRBD2	TRBV19	CASSFRSGRAITSDTDTQYF
15	TRBD1	TRBV29-1	CSVDGSDRGNTEAFF